Here is one TCR beta chain with its context. Its antigen is currently not known. No base quality values were provided; no much bigger clone lies one nucleotide off. Via the germline V gene, CDR1 is MDHEN and CDR2 SYDVKM. V is cut back by 3 bases and J by 3 bases, with 4 bases in the junction unmatched. Taken from cysteine to phenylalanine, the CDR3 has 14 residues. Solely the CDR3 DNA is kept, with 42 bases framed from the first base. Libraries were prepared through the immunoSEQ multiplex PCR assay. On the study's bioinformatics: A statistical classification framework was built for diagnosing cytomegalovirus status from the catalog of TCR beta chain sequences. The immuneACCESS repertoire file appears here via TCRdb, limited to in-frame rearrangements. These files lack a portion of the clones; in checked studies, under half of the deficit traces to unresolved V genes, and the cause of the others is not known. V and J calls and clone size are those listed in that table; D and trimming were worked out from the DNA. This sample is represented by 110,000 or so clones; 70% to 90% of them were singletons. The ten most abundant clones make up 3% to 3.5% of the sample.

This record belongs to a study of cytomegalovirus exposure and HLA in healthy donors (dated by TCRdb to about 2017). In terms of the full investigation: According to a later analysis, one platform produced both the 120 validation repertoires and the 666 repertoires of the first cohort. The study aimed to test whether cataloging public T cell receptors could reveal signatures of past pathogen exposure. Besides the first cohort of 550 to 750 subjects, a separate validation cohort made up of around 120 different subjects was used. To predict cytomegalovirus infection status, the study brought together high-throughput TCR immunosequencing, statistical association of individual TCRs with disease status, and machine learning.

Separate from the approximately 670-subject first cohort, the validation cohort of roughly 130 subjects was the group to which the donors belonged. What the authors observed across the whole study: Cytomegalovirus status was reported to be diagnosed by the classifier with high specificity and sensitivity in both the original and validation cohorts. In vitro tests confirmed that a few of the cytomegalovirus-associated TCR beta chains recognize cytomegalovirus antigens. Of the cluster scores, roughly 95% were above 0 in a later analysis, which found that TCRs clustered in the first cohort also tended to co-occur in the approximately 130 validation repertoires. A later analysis lacked HLA typing for the validation cohort, so it scored co-occurrence in that cohort across all 110 or so repertoires. While some public TCRs were present in many individuals, most TCR sequences turned up only very rarely across donors. The authors suggested that the approach could potentially be generalized to other disease states and immunological phenotypes. A total of fewer than 200 TCR beta chains were listed by the study as associated with cytomegalovirus.

The origin of this receptor is a woman younger than 30 in good health and CMV-seronegative. Rearrangement joined TRBV28 to TRBJ2-7; the junction holds 8 bases that match TRBD1. Sequencing used PBMCs. The CDR3 region: CASSFHTGGYEQYF. The DNA sequence is TGTGCCAGCAGTTTCCATACAGGGGGCTACGAGCAGTACTTC.